This TCR beta chain was profiled in a study of blood T cell repertoires in COVID-19. Study-wide background: Sources were T cells, B-cell-depleted T cells, or PBMCs; the material itself was cDNA or gDNA.

In the source study's methods: Reference gene primer amplification gave estimated nucleated cell counts. This table comes from immunoSEQ multiplex PCR, and its TCRdb copy is limited to in-frame clones, with some not included. V, J and clone size were drawn from that table, and D and trimming were deduced from the DNA. The sample contains 200,000 to 250,000 clones, more than 75% of which appear only once. The CDR3 sequence is 14 residues long. The germline gives CDR1 SGHTA, CDR2 FQGNSA. V lost 4 bases, J lost 5 bases, and 14 bases lay in between. This clonotype originated in an elderly man with acute or convalescent COVID-19. This chain uses TRBV7-2 with TRBJ1-2; D may be TRBD1 (5 bases). Sequenced sample: peripheral blood. CDR3 protein: CASSSQFDSYGYTF. The CDR3 region has the DNA TGTGCCAGCAGCTCCCAATTCGACAGTTATGGCTACACCTTC.